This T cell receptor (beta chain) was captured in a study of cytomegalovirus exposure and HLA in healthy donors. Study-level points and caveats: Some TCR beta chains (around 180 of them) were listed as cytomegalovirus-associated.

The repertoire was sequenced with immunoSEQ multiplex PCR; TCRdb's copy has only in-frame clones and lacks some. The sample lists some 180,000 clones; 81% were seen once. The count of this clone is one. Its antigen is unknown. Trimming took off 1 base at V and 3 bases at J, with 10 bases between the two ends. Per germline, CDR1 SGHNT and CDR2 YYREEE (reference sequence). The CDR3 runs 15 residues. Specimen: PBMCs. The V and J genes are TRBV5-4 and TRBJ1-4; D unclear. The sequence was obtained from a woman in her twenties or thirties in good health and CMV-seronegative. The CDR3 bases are TGTGCCAGCAGCTTGAGAAGCGTAGCTAATGAAAAACTGTTTTTT. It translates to CASSLRSVANEKLFF.